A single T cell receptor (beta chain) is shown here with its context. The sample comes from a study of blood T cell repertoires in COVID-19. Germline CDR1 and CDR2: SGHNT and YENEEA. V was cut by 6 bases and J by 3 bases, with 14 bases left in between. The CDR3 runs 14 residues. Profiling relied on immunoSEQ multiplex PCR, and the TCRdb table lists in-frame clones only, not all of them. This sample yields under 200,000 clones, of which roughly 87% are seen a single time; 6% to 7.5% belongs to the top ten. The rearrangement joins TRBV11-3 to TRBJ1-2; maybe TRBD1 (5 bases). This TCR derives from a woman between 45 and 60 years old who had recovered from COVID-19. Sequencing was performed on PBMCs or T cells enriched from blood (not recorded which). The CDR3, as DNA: TGTGCCAGCAGGTCCGCTCGGGGGGACTATGGCTACACCTTC. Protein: CASRSARGDYGYTF. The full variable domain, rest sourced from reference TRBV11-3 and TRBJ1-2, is EAGVVQSPRYKIIEKKQPVAFWCNPISGHNTLYWYLQNLGQGPELLIRYENEEAVDDSQLPKDRFSAERLKGVDSTLKIQPAELGDSAVYLCASRSARGDYGYTFGSGTRLTVV.